This T cell receptor beta chain was identified during a study of T cell responses to AZD1222 COVID-19 vaccine. Study-wide results and limits: Per reports, nearly half of all spike-specific TCRs target regions that are unmutated in variants. Possibly, clonal diversity was underestimated; donors were largely white British and included more females. Scientists sampled the repertoires only once the peak T cell response had passed.

The protocol was immunoSEQ multiplex PCR, while the TCRdb copy is restricted to in-frame clones and leaves out a portion. The repertoire has fewer than 130,000 clones, approximately 92% of them found once; the top ten carry 2% to 2.5%. The ends lost 2 bases at V and 8 bases at J; junction bases unmatched: 7. The CDR3 extends over 15 amino acids. Germline CDR1 reads KGHSH; CDR2 reads LQKENI. As regards this clone: What it binds is unknown.

The sequencing used peripheral blood, collected 28 days after the second AZD1222 dose. V is TRBV18 and J is TRBJ1-4; 8 bases fit TRBD1. This TCR was recovered from an adult who received the AZD1222 COVID-19 vaccine. CDR3 region: CASSPDRGLEEKLFF. The DNA of the CDR3 is TGTGCCAGCTCACCAGACAGGGGCCTTGAAGAAAAACTGTTTTTT.